The source of this T cell receptor (beta chain) is a study of blood T cell repertoires in COVID-19. Looking at the study overall: Sites across the United States, Italy and Spain contributed samples from acute and convalescent COVID-19. T cells, B-cell-depleted T cells, or PBMCs provided the cDNA or gDNA that served as material.

Clones were read by immunoSEQ multiplex PCR, and TCRdb kept only the in-frame ones, dropping some. The data show approximately 210,000 clones, around 84% seen once. Participants were aged roughly 18 to 100 years from about two dozen US areas. The CDR3 consists of 13 residues. The V end was cut by 7 bases, the J end by 4 bases, with 13 bases between. Germline CDR1 is MNHEY and CDR2 is SVGAGI. This receptor was taken from a young man with acute COVID-19. The source material was PBMCs or T cells enriched from blood (not recorded which). V is TRBV6-5 and J is TRBJ1-1; D possibly corresponds to TRBD1 (6 bases). CDR3 protein: CASKQTGPTEAFF. CDR3 DNA sequence: TGTGCCAGCAAACAGACAGGCCCCACTGAAGCTTTCTTT.